These 21 T cell receptor beta chains were all obtained from the same sample, sequenced in a study of CD8+CD57+ T cells in acquired aplastic anemia. All sequencing subjects had displayed CD8+CD57+ cell expansion on flow cytometry. Genomic DNA templated the TCR beta VDJ and CDR3 profiling. TCRdb re-analysed the reads in MiXCR, keeping a single row per CDR3 protein. The sample has about 160,000 distinct CDR3 sequences, more than 40% seen once. The specimen was sorted CD4+, CD8+, or CD8+CD57+ T cells (not recorded which) from PBMCs. Source of these receptors: a human donor with aplastic anemia.

This clonotype was recorded many times. The chain couples TRBV3-1 to TRBJ2-3; the D is unclear. CDR1 and CDR2 (germline): LGHDT, YNNKEL (reference sequence). The CDR3 contains 15 residues. Trimming stripped 1 base from V and 1 base from J, with 9 bases between. CDR3 in amino acids: CASSQGATGTDTQYF. CDR3 nucleotides: TGTGCCAGCAGCCAAGGCGCAACGGGCACAGATACGCAGTATTTT.

In its sample, this clonotype was seen many times. This rearrangement joins TRBV12-3 or TRBV12-4 to TRBJ2-1; 8 bases are shared with TRBD1. J gave up 5 bases and V 9 bases, and 6 bases lay outside the gene matches. This CDR3 is built from 13 residues. For the CDR3, the DNA is TGTGCCAGTGTGACAGGGGATCACAATGAGCAGTTCTTC. The encoded protein is CASVTGDHNEQFF.

J is TRBJ2-7 and V is TRBV14; 7 nucleotides align to TRBD1. V shed 0 bases and J 5 bases; nucleotides not matched to a gene: 7. Germline V lookup: CDR1 SGHDN, CDR2 FVKESK. The CDR3 is 15 residues long. The CDR3 spells CASSQDQTGTDEQYF. The CDR3, as DNA: TGTGCCAGCAGCCAAGACCAGACAGGGACGGACGAGCAGTACTTC.

The genes are TRBV5-1 and TRBJ1-2; tentatively, D is TRBD1 (6 bases). Looked up from germline, CDR1 is SGHRS and CDR2 is YFSETQ. V was trimmed by 5 bases and J by 1 base, leaving 9 bases between them. The CDR3 loop spans 13 amino acids. CDR3 sequence (DNA): TGCGCCAGCAGACGGGACAATAACTATGGCTACACCTTC. This encodes CASRRDNNYGYTF.

This clonotype was seen once. This chain links TRBV19 with TRBJ2-5; TRBD2 aligns across 8 bases. The germline V gene encodes CDR1 LNHDA and CDR2 SQIVND (reference sequence). The CDR3 spans 15 residues. After removal of 7 bases from V and 2 bases from J, the junction contained 9 bases not matched to a gene. CDR3 residues: CASTYSGTTQETQYF. The CDR3 DNA reads TGTGCCAGTACCTATAGCGGGACTACGCAAGAGACCCAGTACTTC.

This clonotype has a count of ten or more. The chain joins TRBV6-1 to TRBJ2-7; no clear D. Looked up from germline, CDR1 is MNHNS and CDR2 is SASEGT. The CDR3 runs 16 residues. Trimming cost V 6 bases and J 2 bases, with 20 bases left between them. As DNA, the CDR3 is TGTGCCAGCAGCCTTGTATACAGCCAAATACCCTACGAGCAGTACTTC. It translates to CASSLVYSQIPYEQYF.

The chain uses TRBV15 and TRBJ2-5; D is possibly TRBD1 or TRBD2 (6 bases each). The CDR3 is 15 residues long. Germline-derived CDR1 and CDR2 are LNHNV and YYDKDF (reference sequence). Trimming stripped 4 bases from V and 2 bases from J, with 14 bases between. The CDR3 loop reads CATSISRGRQETQYF. In nucleotides, the CDR3 is TGTGCCACCAGCATTTCCCGGGGGCGGCAAGAGACCCAGTACTTC.

This clonotype was recorded many times. The V gene is TRBV6-6, the J gene TRBJ2-1, with D possibly being TRBD2 (5 bases). Trimming left V 5 bases short and J 9 bases short, with 11 bases between. The CDR3 is 12 residues long. CDR1 MNHNY and CDR2 SVGAGI come from the germline V gene (reference sequence). CDR3 protein: CASSPVGSEQFF. In DNA, the CDR3 is TGTGCCAGCAGTCCCGTGGGGAGTGAGCAGTTCTTC.

This clonotype was seen a handful of times. The V call is TRBV11-2, the J call TRBJ2-7, with a weak D call TRBD1 (5 bases). Germline V gene lookup returns CDR1 SGHAT and CDR2 FQNNGV. The V and J ends lost 0 bases and 1 base respectively, with 13 bases between them. The CDR3 is 16 amino acids. CDR3 amino acids: CASSLESWGYSYEQYF. In DNA, the CDR3 is TGTGCCAGCAGCTTAGAGAGTTGGGGCTATTCCTACGAGCAGTACTTC.

This clonotype appeared once. V and J are TRBV2 and TRBJ1-5; possibly TRBD1 for D (5 bases). Trimming removed 7 bases at V and 1 base at J, with 8 bases between. The CDR3 has 13 amino acids. Germline CDR1 reads SNHLY; CDR2 reads FYNNEI. This chain's CDR3 is CASKRDSNQPQHF. The CDR3 bases are TGTGCCAGCAAGAGGGACAGCAATCAGCCCCAGCATTTT.

This clonotype was detected only a few times. The chain combines TRBV6-5 with TRBJ2-7; TRBD1 or TRBD2 may be the D gene (5 bases each). CDR1 and CDR2 (germline): MNHEY, SVGAGI. The CDR3 loop spans 14 amino acids. V was shortened by 6 bases and J by 2 bases, with 14 bases between the two germline ends. The CDR3 bases are TGTGCCAGCAGCCCCCGGGACGCCGCCTACGAGCAGTACTTC. This encodes CASSPRDAAYEQYF.

The rearrangement joins TRBV19 to TRBJ1-6, with no clear D. This CDR3 has 13 amino acids. The germline V and J ends were trimmed by 4 bases and 6 bases, with 7 bases remaining between them. Germline values: CDR1 LNHDA, CDR2 SQIVND (reference sequence). CDR3 region: CASSTYSNSPLHF. The CDR3 DNA reads as TGTGCCAGTAGTACCTACAGTAATTCACCCCTCCACTTT.

The chain uses TRBV19 and TRBJ1-5; 7 bases match TRBD1. V dropped 9 bases and J dropped 0; count of bases not matched to a gene: 5. Germline V gene lookup returns CDR1 LNHDA and CDR2 SQIVND (reference sequence). This CDR3 comprises 14 residues. CDR3 bases: TGTGCCAGCCGAGGGGGCCTTAGCAATCAGCCCCAGCATTTT. Translated, it gives CASRGGLSNQPQHF.

This clonotype was seen ten or more times. The CDR3 is CATSRGSGGATDTQYF. The CDR3 DNA is TGTGCCACCAGCAGAGGTAGCGGGGGGGCCACAGATACGCAGTATTTT. This chain connects TRBV15 to TRBJ2-3, with TRBD2 identical over 11 bases. Germline loops: CDR1 LNHNV, CDR2 YYDKDF (reference sequence). The CDR3 sequence is 16 residues long. Germline trimming cut 1 base from V and 2 bases from J; bases unmatched to any gene: 2.

The CDR3 is CASSHGASGTYEQYF. The CDR3 region has the DNA TGTGCCAGTAGCCATGGGGCTAGCGGGACCTACGAGCAGTACTTC. The chain has TRBV19 and TRBJ2-7; 9 bases map to TRBD2. The trim removed 6 bases at V and 2 bases at J, leaving 8 bases unmatched. Per germline, CDR1 LNHDA and CDR2 SQIVND (reference sequence). The CDR3 contains 15 residues. Complete variable domain (other parts from reference TRBV19 and TRBJ2-7): DGGITQSPKYLFRKEGQNVTLSCEQNLNHDAMYWYRQDPGQGLRLIYYSQIVNDFQKGDIAEGYSVSREKKESFPLTVTSAQKNPTAFYLCASSHGASGTYEQYFGPGTRLTVT.

The chain uses TRBV4-1 and TRBJ2-7, with 8 bases fitting TRBD1. This CDR3 spans 14 amino acids. Germline V gene lookup returns CDR1 MGHRA and CDR2 YSYEKL. V shed 1 base, J shed 5 bases, and the junction held 4 bases outside the gene matches. The CDR3 DNA sequence: TGCGCCAGCAGCCAAGGCAGGGGGCAAAACGAGCAGTACTTC. Translating it yields CASSQGRGQNEQYF.

The chain uses TRBV2 and TRBJ2-1; D is perhaps TRBD1 or TRBD2 (5 bases each). From germline, CDR1 is SNHLY and CDR2 FYNNEI. V was shortened by 5 bases and J by 9 bases, with 11 bases between the two germline ends. The length of the CDR3 is 12 residues. The CDR3 loop reads CASSTGQPEQFF. Here the CDR3 DNA reads TGTGCCAGCAGTACGGGGCAGCCTGAGCAGTTCTTC.

CDR3 in amino acids: CATSDPLAGDNEQFF. The CDR3 nucleotides read TGTGCCACCAGTGATCCCCTAGCGGGGGACAATGAGCAGTTCTTC. V and J are TRBV24-1 and TRBJ2-1; TRBD2 matches at 10 bases. The CDR3 spans 15 residues. The V gene end was trimmed by 3 bases and the J gene end by 5 bases; junction bases not matched to a gene: 3. Germline loops: CDR1 KGHDR, CDR2 SFDVKD.

This clonotype was seen a handful of times. The chain links TRBV2 to TRBJ1-1; D gene ambiguous. CDR1 is SNHLY and CDR2 is FYNNEI in the germline V gene. The CDR3 has 13 residues. Trimming took off 7 bases at V and 0 bases at J, with 9 bases between the two ends. CDR3 loop: CASMIALNTEAFF. The CDR3, as DNA: TGTGCCAGCATGATCGCCCTGAACACTGAAGCTTTCTTT. The full variable domain, with the rest looked up from reference TRBV2 and TRBJ1-1, is EPEVTQTPSHQVTQMGQEVILRCVPISNHLYFYWYRQILGQKVEFLVSFYNNEISEKSEIFDDQFSVERPDGSNFTLKIRSTKLEDSAMYFCASMIALNTEAFFGQGTRLTVV.

This clonotype appeared once. The CDR3 is CASSNYTGGWAQPQHF. DNA of the CDR3: TGTGCCAGCAGCAATTACACAGGGGGCTGGGCTCAGCCCCAGCATTTT. The genes are TRBV12-3 or TRBV12-4 and TRBJ1-5; 9 bases match TRBD1. There are 16 residues in the CDR3. V dropped 6 bases and J dropped 6; count of bases not matched to a gene: 12.

This clonotype was observed at least ten times. The V call is TRBV30, the J call TRBJ2-2; weak D call: TRBD1 (5 bases). V was clipped by 0 bases and J by 10 bases, with 9 bases between them. The CDR3 sequence is 12 residues long. Germline CDR1 is GTSNPN and CDR2 is SVGIG (reference sequence). CDR3: CAWSVGAVELFF. The DNA of the CDR3 is TGTGCCTGGAGTGTAGGGGCTGTGGAGCTGTTTTTT. Combining the CDR3 with reference TRBV30 and TRBJ2-2 gives the whole variable domain SQTIHQWPATLVQPVGSPLSLECTVEGTSNPNLYWYRQAAGRGLQLLFYSVGIGQISSEVPQNLSASRPQDRQFILSSKKLLLSDSGFYLCAWSVGAVELFFGEGSRLTVL.